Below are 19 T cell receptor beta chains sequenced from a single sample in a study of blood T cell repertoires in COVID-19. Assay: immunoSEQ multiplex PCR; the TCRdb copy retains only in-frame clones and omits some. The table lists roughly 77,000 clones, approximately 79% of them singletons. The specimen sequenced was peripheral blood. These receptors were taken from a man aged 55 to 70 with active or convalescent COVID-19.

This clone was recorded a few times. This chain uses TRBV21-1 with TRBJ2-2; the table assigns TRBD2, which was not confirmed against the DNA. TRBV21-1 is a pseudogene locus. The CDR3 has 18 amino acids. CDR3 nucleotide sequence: TGTGCCAGCAGCAAAGAACGGCCTAGCGGGGTGAACACCGGGGAGCTGTTTTTT. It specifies CASSKERPSGVNTGELFF.

The CDR3 DNA sequence: TGCGCCAGCAGCTTGGGGACAGGGAACCAGCCCCAGCATTTT. Its protein product is CASSLGTGNQPQHF. V is TRBV5-1 and J is TRBJ1-5, with 8 positions matching TRBD1. This CDR3 spans 14 amino acids. The ends lost 0 bases at V and 7 bases at J; junction bases unmatched: 3. Germline V gene data show CDR1 as SGHRS and CDR2 as YFSETQ.

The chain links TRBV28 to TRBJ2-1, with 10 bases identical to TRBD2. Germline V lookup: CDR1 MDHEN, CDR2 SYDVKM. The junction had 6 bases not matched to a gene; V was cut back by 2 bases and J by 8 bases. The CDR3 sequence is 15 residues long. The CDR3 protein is CASSLRGLAIDEQFF. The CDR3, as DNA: TGTGCCAGCAGTTTAAGGGGACTAGCGATCGATGAGCAGTTCTTC.

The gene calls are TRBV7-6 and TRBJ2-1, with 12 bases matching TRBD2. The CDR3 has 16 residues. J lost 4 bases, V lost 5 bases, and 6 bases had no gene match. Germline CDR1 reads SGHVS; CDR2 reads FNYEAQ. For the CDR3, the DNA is TGTGCCAGCAGCGCCCGACTAGCGGGGGTGTACAATGAGCAGTTCTTC. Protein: CASSARLAGVYNEQFF.

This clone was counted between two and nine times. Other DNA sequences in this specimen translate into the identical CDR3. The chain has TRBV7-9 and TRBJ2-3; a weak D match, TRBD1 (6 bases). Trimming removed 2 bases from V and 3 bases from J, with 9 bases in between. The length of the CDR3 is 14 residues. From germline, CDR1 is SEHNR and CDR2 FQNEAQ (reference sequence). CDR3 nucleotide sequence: TGTGCCAGCAGCTTACAGGGGTCAACAGATACGCAGTATTTT. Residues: CASSLQGSTDTQYF.

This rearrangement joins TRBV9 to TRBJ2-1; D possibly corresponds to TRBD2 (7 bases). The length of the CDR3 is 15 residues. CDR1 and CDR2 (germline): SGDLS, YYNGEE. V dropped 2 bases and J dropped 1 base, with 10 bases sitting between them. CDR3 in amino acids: CASSVAGASYNEQFF. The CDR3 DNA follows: TGTGCCAGCAGCGTTGCGGGGGCGTCCTACAATGAGCAGTTCTTC.

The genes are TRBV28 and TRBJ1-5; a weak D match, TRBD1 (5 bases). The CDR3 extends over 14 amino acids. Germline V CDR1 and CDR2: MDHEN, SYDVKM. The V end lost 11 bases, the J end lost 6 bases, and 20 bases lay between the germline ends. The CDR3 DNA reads TGTGCCGCTCCCGGGAGGGGCGTGACTCAGCCCCAGCATTTT. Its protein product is CAAPGRGVTQPQHF.

In nucleotides, the CDR3 is TGCAGTGCTAGTGGTAACTCCTACAATGAGCAGTTCTTC. Encoded protein: CSASGNSYNEQFF. This rearrangement joins TRBV20-1 to TRBJ2-1; D unclear. Trimming removed 3 bases at V and 0 bases at J, with 6 bases between. This CDR3 region has 13 residues. Germline V gene data show CDR1 as DFQATT and CDR2 as SNEGSKA (reference sequence).

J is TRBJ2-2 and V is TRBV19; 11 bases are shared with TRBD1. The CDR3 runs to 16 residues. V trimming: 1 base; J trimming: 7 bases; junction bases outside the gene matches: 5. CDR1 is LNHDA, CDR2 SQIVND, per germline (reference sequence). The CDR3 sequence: CASSIAGTGGVGELFF. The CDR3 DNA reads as TGTGCCAGTAGTATAGCCGGGACAGGGGGAGTCGGGGAGCTGTTTTTT. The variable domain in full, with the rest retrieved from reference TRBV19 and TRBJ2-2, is DGGITQSPKYLFRKEGQNVTLSCEQNLNHDAMYWYRQDPGQGLRLIYYSQIVNDFQKGDIAEGYSVSREKKESFPLTVTSAQKNPTAFYLCASSIAGTGGVGELFFGEGSRLTVL.

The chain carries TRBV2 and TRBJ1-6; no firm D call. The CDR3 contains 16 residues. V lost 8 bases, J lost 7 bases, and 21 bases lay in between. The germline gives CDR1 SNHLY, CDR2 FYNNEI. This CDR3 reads CASLMEETYENSPLHF. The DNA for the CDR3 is TGTGCCAGCCTCATGGAGGAGACCTACGAGAATTCACCCCTCCACTTT.

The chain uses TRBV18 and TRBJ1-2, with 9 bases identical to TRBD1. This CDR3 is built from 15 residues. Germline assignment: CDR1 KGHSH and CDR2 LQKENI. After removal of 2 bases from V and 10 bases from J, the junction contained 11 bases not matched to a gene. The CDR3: CASSPTTGQGMDYTF. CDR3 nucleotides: TGTGCCAGCTCACCAACCACGGGACAGGGAATGGACTACACCTTC.

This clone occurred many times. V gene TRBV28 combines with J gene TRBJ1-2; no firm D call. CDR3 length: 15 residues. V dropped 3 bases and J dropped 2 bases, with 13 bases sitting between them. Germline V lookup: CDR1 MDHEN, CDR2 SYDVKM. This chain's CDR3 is CASSFSGTTNYGYTF. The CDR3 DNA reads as TGTGCCAGCAGTTTTAGCGGCACAACGAACTATGGCTACACCTTC.

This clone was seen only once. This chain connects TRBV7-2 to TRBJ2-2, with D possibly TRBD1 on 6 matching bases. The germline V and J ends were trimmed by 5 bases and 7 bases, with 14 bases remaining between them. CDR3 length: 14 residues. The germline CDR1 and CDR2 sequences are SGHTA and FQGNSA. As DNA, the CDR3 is TGTGCCAGCAGCCGGCTAGGGGGTCACGGGGAGCTGTTTTTT. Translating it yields CASSRLGGHGELFF. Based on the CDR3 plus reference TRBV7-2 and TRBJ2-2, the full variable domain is GAGVSQSPSNKVTEKGKDVELRCDPISGHTALYWYRQSLGQGLEFLIYFQGNSAPDKSGLPSDRFSAERTGGSVSTLTIQRTQQEDSAVYLCASSRLGGHGELFFGEGSRLTVL.

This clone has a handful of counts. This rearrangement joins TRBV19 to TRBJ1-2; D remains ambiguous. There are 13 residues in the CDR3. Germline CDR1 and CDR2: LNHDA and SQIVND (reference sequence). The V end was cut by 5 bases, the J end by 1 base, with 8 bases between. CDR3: CASSYRGNYGYTF. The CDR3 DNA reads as TGTGCCAGTAGTTATCGGGGTAACTATGGCTACACCTTC.

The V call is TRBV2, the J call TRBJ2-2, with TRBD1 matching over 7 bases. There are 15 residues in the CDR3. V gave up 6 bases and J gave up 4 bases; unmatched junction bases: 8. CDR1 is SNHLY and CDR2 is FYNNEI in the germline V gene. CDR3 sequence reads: CASRLDRDGTGELFF. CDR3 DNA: TGTGCCAGCAGACTCGACAGGGACGGCACCGGGGAGCTGTTTTTT.

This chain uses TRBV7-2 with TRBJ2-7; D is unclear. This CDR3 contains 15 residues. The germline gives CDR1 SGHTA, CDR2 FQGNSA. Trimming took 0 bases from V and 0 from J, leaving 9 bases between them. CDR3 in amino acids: CASSLAGVSSYEQYF. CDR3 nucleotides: TGTGCCAGCAGCTTAGCAGGAGTGAGCTCCTACGAGCAGTACTTC.

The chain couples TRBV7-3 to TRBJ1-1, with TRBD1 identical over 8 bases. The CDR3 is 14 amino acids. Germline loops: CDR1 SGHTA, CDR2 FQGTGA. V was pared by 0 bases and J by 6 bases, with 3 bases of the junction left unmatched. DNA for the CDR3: TGTGCCAGCAGCTTAACGTCGACAGGGGCTGAAGCTTTCTTT. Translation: CASSLTSTGAEAFF.

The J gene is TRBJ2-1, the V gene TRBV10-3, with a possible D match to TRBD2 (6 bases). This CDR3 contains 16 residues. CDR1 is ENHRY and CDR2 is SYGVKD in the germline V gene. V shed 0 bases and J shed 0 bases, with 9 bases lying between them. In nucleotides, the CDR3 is TGTGCCATCAGTGAGTCGGAGGGGAGCTCCTACAATGAGCAGTTCTTC. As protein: CAISESEGSSYNEQFF.

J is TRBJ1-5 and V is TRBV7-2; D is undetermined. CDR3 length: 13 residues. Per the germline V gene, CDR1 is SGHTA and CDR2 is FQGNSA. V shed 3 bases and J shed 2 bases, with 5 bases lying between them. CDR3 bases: TGTGCCAGCAGCTTCGGGGGCAATCAGCCCCAGCATTTT. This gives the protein CASSFGGNQPQHF.